The 18 T cell receptor beta chains below were found in one sample sequenced in a study of T cell responses to AZD1222 COVID-19 vaccine. Method: immunoSEQ multiplex PCR; TCRdb's copy keeps in-frame clones and lacks some. The sample holds 100,000 to 150,000 clones, around nine tenths seen once. The specimen was peripheral blood, collected 28 days after the second AZD1222 dose. These receptors came from an adult who received the AZD1222 COVID-19 vaccine.

The V gene is TRBV25-1, the J gene TRBJ2-1, with D tentatively TRBD2 (6 bases). Germline V gene lookup returns CDR1 MGHDK and CDR2 SYGVNS. The CDR3 is 17 amino acids. V lost 4 bases to trimming and J lost 0 bases, with 16 bases between them. CDR3 DNA: TGTGCCAGCAGTGGAGCCGGGACTTACTCCTCCTACAATGAGCAGTTCTTC. Its protein product is CASSGAGTYSSYNEQFF.

The chain links TRBV6-1 to TRBJ1-5; no firm D call. This CDR3 contains 12 residues. V lost 2 bases to trimming and J lost 6 bases, with 5 bases between them. Germline CDR1 and CDR2: MNHNS and SASEGT. The DNA for the CDR3 is TGTGCCAGCAGTGAATTCGGTCAGCCCCAGCATTTT. Amino acid sequence: CASSEFGQPQHF.

The genes are TRBV14 and TRBJ2-1, with 9 bases lining up with TRBD2. Germline CDR1 SGHDN, CDR2 FVKESK. This CDR3 comprises 16 residues. V gave up 3 bases and J gave up 6 bases; unmatched junction bases: 9. This CDR3 reads CASSQVGGRAPNEQFF. CDR3 coding DNA: TGTGCCAGCAGCCAGGTGGGCGGGAGGGCACCCAATGAGCAGTTCTTC.

The chain couples TRBV28 to TRBJ2-3; 12 nucleotides match TRBD2. J was trimmed by 4 bases and V by 10 bases; bases with no gene match: 12. The V gene's germline CDR1 is MDHEN and CDR2 SYDVKM. The CDR3 runs 16 residues. The CDR3 DNA reads as TGTGCCACCCAAGTTCTACTAGCGGGAGGAGCAGATACGCAGTATTTT. Residues: CATQVLLAGGADTQYF.

V gene TRBV4-3 combines with J gene TRBJ2-3, with TRBD2 identical over 14 bases. Germline V CDR1 and CDR2: LGHNA, YSLEER. The CDR3 has 18 amino acids. The V and J ends lost 4 bases and 1 base, in that order; junction bases with no gene match: 7. CDR3 protein: CASSLGTSGGSGTDTQYF. The CDR3 DNA reads TGCGCCAGCAGCCTAGGGACTAGCGGGGGTTCGGGCACAGATACGCAGTATTTT.

The rearrangement joins TRBV7-3 to TRBJ1-6, with 11 bases identical to TRBD1. The V gene end was trimmed by 3 bases and the J gene end by 10 bases; junction bases not matched to a gene: 8. Per the germline V gene, CDR1 is SGHTA and CDR2 is FQGTGA. CDR3 length equals 16 residues. In DNA, the CDR3 is TGTGCCAGCAGCTTCCGGGACAGGGGGGATGGGTCACCCCTCCACTTT. It yields the protein CASSFRDRGDGSPLHF.

This rearrangement joins TRBV30 to TRBJ2-1; D may be TRBD1 (5 bases). The CDR3 loop spans 14 amino acids. Trimming took 2 bases from V and 4 from J, leaving 12 bases between them. Germline V gene sequence: CDR1 GTSNPN, CDR2 SVGIG (reference sequence). The CDR3 spells CAWSPSTGYNEQFF. CDR3 DNA sequence: TGTGCCTGGAGTCCCAGCACAGGTTACAATGAGCAGTTCTTC.

In its sample, this clone was seen once. The rearrangement links TRBV7-9 to TRBJ2-5; tentative D call: TRBD1 (7 bases). Trimming shortened V by 4 bases and J by 3 bases, and 15 bases separated the two germline ends. Germline-derived CDR1 and CDR2 are SEHNR and FQNEAQ (reference sequence). The CDR3 has 15 amino acids. The CDR3 nucleotides are TGTGCCAGCAGCTCGACAGGGAGGAGTAAAGAGACCCAGTACTTC. Amino acids: CASSSTGRSKETQYF.

The chain is built from TRBV18 and TRBJ1-1; no clear D. Germline-derived CDR1 and CDR2 are KGHSH and LQKENI. This CDR3 spans 13 amino acids. V lost 4 bases to trimming and J lost 3 bases, with 9 bases between them. The CDR3 reads CASSQDGDTEAFF. The DNA of the CDR3 is TGTGCCAGCTCACAGGACGGGGACACTGAAGCTTTCTTT.

This rearrangement joins TRBV6-5 to TRBJ1-2, with 9 bases matching TRBD1. CDR1 MNHEY and CDR2 SVGAGI come from the germline V gene. The CDR3 contains 15 residues. Losses at the gene ends were 6 bases for V and 4 bases for J; bases not matched to a gene: 9. The CDR3 sequence is CASRGQGYPGYGYTF. The CDR3 DNA follows: TGTGCCAGCAGGGGACAGGGATATCCTGGCTATGGCTACACCTTC.

Notes on this clone: Different DNA sequences within this sample yield the same CDR3. The CDR3, as DNA: TGTGCCACCAGTGATCTGGGGGGCACGCAGTATTTT. As protein: CATSDLGGTQYF. V and J are TRBV24-1 and TRBJ2-3, with D perhaps TRBD1 or TRBD2 (6 bases each). The CDR3 contains 12 residues. The V and J ends lost 3 bases and 9 bases respectively, with 9 bases between them. Per the germline V gene, CDR1 is KGHDR and CDR2 is SFDVKD.

With respect to this clone: This may be a read error, as it is one base from a much larger clone. In the same sample, other DNA sequences code for this CDR3. The chain couples TRBV27 to TRBJ2-1; maybe TRBD1 (6 bases). Germline lookup yields CDR1 MNHEY and CDR2 SMNVEV (reference sequence). Trimming removed 6 bases from V and 8 bases from J, with 11 bases in between. The CDR3 runs to 12 residues. As DNA, the CDR3 is TGTGCCAGCAGCCCTCAGGGGTATGAGCAGTTCTTC. It encodes CASSPQGYEQFF.

J is TRBJ1-6 and V is TRBV30; D gene ambiguous. Germline values: CDR1 GTSNPN, CDR2 SVGIG (reference sequence). Trimming removed 3 bases at V and 7 bases at J, with 16 bases between. The CDR3 spans 15 residues. The CDR3 sequence: CAWSAAQMWNSPLHF. The CDR3 region has the DNA TGTGCCTGGAGCGCGGCGCAGATGTGGAATTCACCCCTCCACTTT.

The chain recombines TRBV9 with TRBJ1-1, with D unresolved. The CDR3 has 16 amino acids. Germline assignment: CDR1 SGDLS and CDR2 YYNGEE. Trimming removed 4 bases at V and 2 bases at J, with 18 bases between. This chain's CDR3 is CASSPGGQFPNTEAFF. CDR3 sequence (DNA): TGTGCCAGCAGCCCCGGTGGGCAGTTCCCTAACACTGAAGCTTTCTTT.

The chain has TRBV7-3 and TRBJ2-2; TRBD1 matches at 7 bases. The V gene's germline CDR1 is SGHTA and CDR2 FQGTGA. CDR3 length equals 16 residues. V lost 3 bases, J lost 0 bases, and 4 bases stayed unmatched. Written as DNA, the CDR3 is TGTGCCAGCAGCTTGACAGGGCTGTCGAACACCGGGGAGCTGTTTTTT. Amino acids: CASSLTGLSNTGELFF.

V usage is TRBV24-1 and J usage is TRBJ2-1; D unresolved. The CDR3 length is 13 residues. V was clipped by 0 bases and J by 12 bases, with 11 bases between them. Germline assignment: CDR1 KGHDR and CDR2 SFDVKD. This CDR3 is CATSDLHRLMQFF. CDR3 sequence (DNA): TGTGCCACCAGTGATTTGCACAGACTGATGCAGTTCTTC.

This chain uses TRBV3-1 (or the pseudogene TRBV3-2) with TRBJ2-1; TRBD1 is a possible D gene (6 bases). The CDR3 sequence is 13 residues long. Germline V gene lookup returns CDR1 LGHDT and CDR2 YNNKEL (reference sequence). Trimming cost V 4 bases and J 5 bases, with 9 bases left between them. CDR3 protein: CASSLRGNNEQFF. The CDR3 DNA is TGTGCCAGCAGCCTAAGGGGGAACAATGAGCAGTTCTTC.

The CDR3 reads CASSQYGQENTEAFF. The DNA for the CDR3 is TGTGCCAGCAGCCAATATGGACAGGAGAACACTGAAGCTTTCTTT. V usage is TRBV3-1 (or the pseudogene TRBV3-2) and J usage is TRBJ1-1, with 7 nucleotides matching TRBD1. The CDR3 contains 15 residues. Germline CDR1 is LGHDT and CDR2 is YNNKEL (reference sequence). J lost 1 base, V lost 2 bases, and 4 bases had no gene match.